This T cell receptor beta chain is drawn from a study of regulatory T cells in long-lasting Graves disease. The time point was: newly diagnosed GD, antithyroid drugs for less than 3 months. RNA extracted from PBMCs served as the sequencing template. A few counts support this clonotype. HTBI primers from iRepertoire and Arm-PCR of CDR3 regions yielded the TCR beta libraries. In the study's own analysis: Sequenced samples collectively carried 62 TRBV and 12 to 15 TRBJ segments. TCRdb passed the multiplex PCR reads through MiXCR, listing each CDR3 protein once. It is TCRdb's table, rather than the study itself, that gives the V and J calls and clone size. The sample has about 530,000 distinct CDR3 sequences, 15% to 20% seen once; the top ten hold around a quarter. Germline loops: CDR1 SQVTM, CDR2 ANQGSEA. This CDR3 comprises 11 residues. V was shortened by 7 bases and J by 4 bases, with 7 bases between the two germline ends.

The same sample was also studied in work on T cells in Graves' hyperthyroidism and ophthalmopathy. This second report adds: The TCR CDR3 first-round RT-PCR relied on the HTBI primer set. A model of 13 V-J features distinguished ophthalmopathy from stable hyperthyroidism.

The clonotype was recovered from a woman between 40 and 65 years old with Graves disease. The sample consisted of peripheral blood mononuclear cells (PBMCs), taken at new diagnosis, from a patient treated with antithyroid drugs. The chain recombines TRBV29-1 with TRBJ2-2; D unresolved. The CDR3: CSGGGTGELFF. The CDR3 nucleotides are TGCAGCGGTGGTGGCACCGGGGAGCTGTTTTTT.